This T cell receptor beta chain was retrieved from a study of blood T cell repertoires in COVID-19. At the level of the study: T cells, B-cell-depleted T cells, or PBMCs supplied cDNA or gDNA.

Study processing details: Reference gene primers were amplified, and this amplification served to estimate nucleated cell counts. Profiled with immunoSEQ multiplex PCR; TCRdb holds only in-frame clones, not every one. Clonal size and the V and J genes are those of that table, whereas D and trimming came from the DNA. This table has 200,000 to 250,000 clones, approximately 90% appearing once. Germline loops: CDR1 LGHDT, CDR2 YNNKEL (reference sequence). CDR3 length: 14 amino acids. Trimming pared 0 bases from V and 4 bases from J, leaving 9 bases between. The sequence was obtained from a young man with COVID-19, enrolled during active disease. The rearrangement links TRBV3-1 (or the pseudogene TRBV3-2) to TRBJ1-2; no firm D call. The sequencing sample was made of peripheral blood. CDR3 region: CASSQDASSYGYTF. The DNA for the CDR3 is TGTGCCAGCAGCCAAGACGCCTCTAGCTATGGCTACACCTTC.